This entry features one T cell receptor (beta chain) sequence. Its specificity is not known. These data originate in a study of cytomegalovirus exposure and HLA in healthy donors. This CDR3 has 14 residues. V gave up 8 bases and J gave up 0 bases, with 8 bases separating them. Germline CDR1 is SGHTA and CDR2 is FQGTGA. General observations from the study: Per a later analysis, HLA-associated TCR beta chains showed more clonal expansion than other, equally common TCR beta chains. According to an earlier analysis, most TCR beta V segments yielded productive rearrangements about 87% or about 30% of the time.

In the PCR, 60 Vbeta and 13 Jbeta primers were used. As originally analysed: The authors later counted 70 million to 80 million unique TCR beta chains, roughly 10 million of them shared. The assay was immunoSEQ multiplex PCR, and TCRdb's table has in-frame clones only and misses some. V, J and clone size were drawn from that table, and D and trimming were deduced from the DNA. The sample yields 150,000 to 200,000 clones, 65% to 70% seen once. The sequence came from a woman aged 18-29 years in good health and CMV-seropositive. Sequenced sample: PBMCs. This sequence joins TRBV7-3 and TRBJ2-6, with a tentative D call TRBD2 (5 bases). The CDR3 region has the DNA TGTGCCAGCTTAGCGCACTCTGGGGCCAACGTCCTGACTTTC. The encoded protein is CASLAHSGANVLTF.